The 26 T cell receptor beta chains given below trace back to one sample, sequenced in a study of cytomegalovirus exposure and HLA in healthy donors. The PCR used 60 Vbeta and 13 Jbeta primers. Some clones are missing from TCRdb's copy, which holds only in-frame ones; the method was immunoSEQ multiplex PCR. The data hold just over 150,000 clones, with around 82% observed a single time. Sample: PBMCs. These receptors were collected from a woman aged 45-65 years in good health and CMV-seropositive.

This sequence joins TRBV12-2 and TRBJ2-7; the D call in the table, TRBD1, was not verified against the DNA. TRBV12-2 is flagged as a pseudogene. CDR3 length: 19 residues. The CDR3 bases are TGTGCAAGTCGCTTAGCGGAGGCAGGGGAAGCTTTTTTCTCCTACGAGCAGTACTTC. Translated, it gives CASRLAEAGEAFFSYEQYF.

The chain carries TRBV13 and TRBJ1-2, with D possibly being TRBD1 (5 bases). The length of the CDR3 is 13 residues. The ends were cut back, 5 bases at V and 8 bases at J, with 15 bases in the middle. CDR1 PRHDT and CDR2 FYEKMQ come from the germline V gene (reference sequence). CDR3 sequence: CASSPGGGRGYTF. In DNA form, the CDR3 reads TGTGCCAGCAGCCCGGGGGGGGGACGCGGCTACACCTTC.

This clone has just one count. The chain carries TRBV6-6 and TRBJ1-4; D is possibly TRBD1 (5 bases). Trimming left V 4 bases short and J 7 bases short, with 16 bases between. The CDR3 covers 15 residues. Germline V gene lookup returns CDR1 MNHNY and CDR2 SVGAGI (reference sequence). In DNA, the CDR3 is TGTGCCAGCAGTTCCAGCGGGGGAGGTCTTGAAAAACTGTTTTTT. It translates to CASSSSGGGLEKLFF.

The chain recombines TRBV25-1 with TRBJ2-1, with 7 bases that match TRBD1. The germline V gene has CDR1 MGHDK and CDR2 SYGVNS. With V trimmed by 5 bases and J by 5 bases, 9 bases remained unmatched. The CDR3 runs 15 residues. The CDR3 nucleotides read TGTGCCAGCAGTCCTCGACAGGGTGTCCACAATGAGCAGTTCTTC. Residues: CASSPRQGVHNEQFF.

This sequence joins TRBV2 and TRBJ1-5; D not resolved. CDR1 and CDR2 (germline): SNHLY, FYNNEI. V was clipped by 6 bases and J by 5 bases, with 11 bases between them. The CDR3 has 13 amino acids. The CDR3, as DNA: TGTGCCAGCAGCACTGAGGTCGATCAGCCCCAGCATTTT. It encodes CASSTEVDQPQHF.

The V call is TRBV5-1, the J call TRBJ2-7; possibly TRBD2 for D (8 bases). The CDR3 is 15 residues long. Trimming left V 4 bases short and J 3 bases short, with 17 bases between. Germline V gene data show CDR1 as SGHRS and CDR2 as YFSETQ. CDR3 protein: CASSLGGAGGYEQYF. The CDR3 DNA reads as TGCGCCAGCAGCCTAGGGGGCGCGGGGGGCTACGAGCAGTACTTC.

In DNA, the CDR3 is TGTGCCAGCAACGGGCGGGGGGGGGTGGAGACCCAGTACTTC. Encoded protein: CASNGRGGVETQYF. The V and J genes are TRBV2 and TRBJ2-5, with 9 bases lining up with TRBD2. V lost 7 bases, J lost 5 bases, and 8 bases stayed unmatched. The CDR3 totals 14 residues. CDR1 is SNHLY and CDR2 is FYNNEI in the germline V gene. Looking up the rest from reference TRBV2 and TRBJ2-5 gives the full variable domain: EPEVTQTPSHQVTQMGQEVILRCVPISNHLYFYWYRQILGQKVEFLVSFYNNEISEKSEIFDDQFSVERPDGSNFTLKIRSTKLEDSAMYFCASNGRGGVETQYFGPGTRLLVL.

The chain is built from TRBV7-2 and TRBJ2-1; a possible D gene is TRBD1 (5 bases). The CDR3 has 12 amino acids. From germline, CDR1 is SGHTA and CDR2 FQGNSA. V lost 5 bases and J 8 bases, leaving 10 bases between the germline ends. The CDR3 here is CASSPQGYEQFF. DNA of the CDR3: TGTGCCAGCAGCCCCCAGGGCTATGAGCAGTTCTTC.

The chain employs TRBV5-8 and TRBJ1-5, with 7 bases lining up with TRBD1. J gave up 0 bases and V 4 bases, and 4 bases lay outside the gene matches. The CDR3 is 15 residues long. Germline loops: CDR1 SGHTS, CDR2 YDEGEE. For the CDR3, the DNA is TGTGCCAGCAGCGCGGGACAGAGTAGCAATCAGCCCCAGCATTTT. It specifies CASSAGQSSNQPQHF.

The chain couples TRBV6-5 to TRBJ2-7; D perhaps matches TRBD2 (5 bases). The V end was cut by 6 bases, the J end by 2 bases, with 17 bases between. The V gene's germline CDR1 is MNHEY and CDR2 SVGAGI. The CDR3 sequence is 15 residues long. CDR3 DNA sequence: TGTGCCAGCAGCGTTACTCAGGTGGGAGCCTACGAGCAGTACTTC. Its protein product is CASSVTQVGAYEQYF.

The chain couples TRBV5-1 to TRBJ2-1, with D possibly being TRBD2 (5 bases). V was trimmed by 0 bases and J by 0 bases, leaving 7 bases between them. The CDR3 is 15 amino acids. Germline loops: CDR1 SGHRS, CDR2 YFSETQ. Here the CDR3 DNA reads TGCGCCAGCAGCTTGGAAGGGAGCTCCTACAATGAGCAGTTCTTC. Amino acids: CASSLEGSSYNEQFF.

This rearrangement joins TRBV9 to TRBJ1-3; 9 positions agree with TRBD1. CDR3 length: 18 amino acids. CDR1 SGDLS and CDR2 YYNGEE come from the germline V gene. After removal of 4 bases from V and 0 bases from J, the junction contained 11 bases not matched to a gene. In nucleotides, the CDR3 is TGTGCCAGCAGCCCTCGACAGGGGGGGCCGATCTCTGGAAACACCATATATTTT. Amino acid sequence: CASSPRQGGPISGNTIYF.

The V call is TRBV5-1, the J call TRBJ2-3; TRBD2 matches 7 bases. Per the germline V gene, CDR1 is SGHRS and CDR2 is YFSETQ. The V segment lost 0 bases and the J segment 5 bases; nucleotides outside the gene matches: 3. This CDR3 is built from 14 residues. CDR3 loop: CASSLETSVDTQYF. The CDR3 DNA reads as TGCGCCAGCAGCTTGGAAACTAGCGTAGATACGCAGTATTTT.

V usage is TRBV5-6 and J usage is TRBJ1-1, with D possibly TRBD1 on 5 matching bases. V lost 0 bases and J lost 4, with 13 bases in between. The length of the CDR3 is 15 residues. Germline V gene lookup returns CDR1 SGHDT and CDR2 YYEEEE. DNA of the CDR3: TGTGCCAGCAGCTTGGAGCCGGGGGTTCCCACTGAAGCTTTCTTT. Its protein is CASSLEPGVPTEAFF.

The chain combines TRBV25-1 with TRBJ2-7; TRBD2 is a possible D gene (7 bases). Germline CDR1 reads MGHDK; CDR2 reads SYGVNS. CDR3 length: 16 residues. V was shortened by 3 bases and J by 6 bases, with 21 bases between the two germline ends. CDR3 sequence: CASSEVREGGLGEQYF. The CDR3 nucleotides read TGTGCCAGCAGTGAGGTAAGGGAGGGGGGGCTTGGCGAGCAGTACTTC.

The V gene is TRBV29-1, the J gene TRBJ2-7, with TRBD2 matching over 9 bases. CDR3 length: 16 amino acids. Germline V lookup: CDR1 SQVTM, CDR2 ANQGSEA. Germline trimming cut 3 bases from V and 6 bases from J; bases unmatched to any gene: 15. The CDR3 spells CSVEGGGGGPSGEQYF. In nucleotides, the CDR3 is TGCAGCGTTGAGGGCGGCGGGGGGGGCCCCTCGGGCGAGCAGTACTTC.

This chain connects TRBV5-4 to TRBJ2-1; unclear D gene. This CDR3 comprises 13 residues. CDR1 is SGHNT, CDR2 YYREEE, per germline (reference sequence). Trimming took 1 base from V and 7 from J, leaving 9 bases between them. In DNA form, the CDR3 reads TGTGCCAGCAGCTTGAGTGAGGTTAATGAGCAGTTCTTC. This translates into CASSLSEVNEQFF.

There are a few counts of this clone. The V gene is TRBV5-1, the J gene TRBJ1-2; D is uncertain. V lost 1 base to trimming and J lost 3 bases, with 10 bases between them. CDR3 size: 14 residues. The germline gives CDR1 SGHRS, CDR2 YFSETQ. CDR3 amino acids: CASSLSPGDYGYTF. CDR3 nucleotide sequence: TGCGCCAGCAGCTTGTCTCCGGGAGACTATGGCTACACCTTC.

The chain has TRBV5-1 and TRBJ2-1, with TRBD2 as a possible D gene (6 bases). The CDR3 is made up of 15 amino acids. Trimming removed 0 bases at V and 4 bases at J, with 11 bases between. Germline loops: CDR1 SGHRS, CDR2 YFSETQ. In DNA, the CDR3 is TGCGCCAGCAGCTTGGCCGGGACTCCTTACAATGAGCAGTTCTTC. It codes for CASSLAGTPYNEQFF.

The chain has TRBV30 and TRBJ1-1; TRBD1 matches 7 bases. The CDR3 sequence is 13 residues long. CDR1 is GTSNPN, CDR2 SVGIG, per germline (reference sequence). With V trimmed by 4 bases and J by 4 bases, 6 bases remained unmatched. CDR3 DNA: TGTGCCTGGAACCTACAGGGGTTCACTGAAGCTTTCTTT. This gives the protein CAWNLQGFTEAFF. Combining the CDR3 with reference TRBV30 and TRBJ1-1 gives the whole variable domain SQTIHQWPATLVQPVGSPLSLECTVEGTSNPNLYWYRQAAGRGLQLLFYSVGIGQISSEVPQNLSASRPQDRQFILSSKKLLLSDSGFYLCAWNLQGFTEAFFGQGTRLTVV.

This chain connects TRBV6-6 to TRBJ2-3, with a weak D call TRBD1 (5 bases). V lost 1 base and J lost 3, with 11 bases in between. From germline, CDR1 is MNHNY and CDR2 SVGAGI (reference sequence). CDR3 length: 15 residues. The CDR3 loop is CASSYFPGPTDTQYF. The CDR3 region has the DNA TGTGCCAGCAGTTACTTCCCAGGGCCTACAGATACGCAGTATTTT.

The rearrangement links TRBV29-1 to TRBJ2-3; TRBD1 might be the D (6 bases). The CDR3 runs to 14 residues. Trimming took off 4 bases at V and 2 bases at J, with 13 bases between the two ends. The germline V gene has CDR1 SQVTM and CDR2 ANQGSEA. The chain's CDR3 is CSVVLAGDTDTQYF. For the CDR3, the DNA is TGCAGCGTTGTTTTAGCAGGGGACACAGATACGCAGTATTTT.

The chain joins TRBV5-1 to TRBJ2-3, with D perhaps TRBD2 (5 bases). Germline V gene data show CDR1 as SGHRS and CDR2 as YFSETQ. V dropped 0 bases and J dropped 1 base, with 9 bases sitting between them. This CDR3 has 15 residues. Written as DNA, the CDR3 is TGCGCCAGCAGCTTGGTGGCGGGCGGCACAGATACGCAGTATTTT. Protein product: CASSLVAGGTDTQYF.

The chain has TRBV2 and TRBJ2-7; no reliable D call. Germline assignment: CDR1 SNHLY and CDR2 FYNNEI. Trimming stripped 2 bases from V and 3 bases from J, with 8 bases between. The CDR3 covers 13 residues. The CDR3 nucleotides are TGTGCCAGCAGTGAACAGGTTCTCTACGAGCAGTACTTC. Protein: CASSEQVLYEQYF.

In this sample, this clone turned up a few times. This chain connects TRBV7-9 to TRBJ1-3; tentatively, D is TRBD1 (6 bases). This CDR3 is 15 amino acids long. V lost 3 bases to trimming and J lost 3 bases, with 12 bases between them. Germline values: CDR1 SEHNR, CDR2 FQNEAQ (reference sequence). The CDR3 spells CASSLGAEHGNTIYF. DNA of the CDR3: TGTGCCAGCAGCTTGGGGGCAGAACATGGAAACACCATATATTTT.

The V gene is TRBV5-1, the J gene TRBJ1-1; the D gene is possibly TRBD1 (6 bases). Germline V gives CDR1 SGHRS, CDR2 YFSETQ. The CDR3 consists of 16 residues. The V end was cut by 4 bases, the J end by 0 bases, with 16 bases between. The CDR3 DNA sequence: TGCGCCAGCAGCGTACAGGGTGTCGGCGTGAACACTGAAGCTTTCTTT. Its protein product is CASSVQGVGVNTEAFF. Supplemented by reference TRBV5-1 and TRBJ1-1, the full variable domain reads KAGVTQTPRYLIKTRGQQVTLSCSPISGHRSVSWYQQTPGQGLQFLFEYFSETQRNKGNFPGRFSGRQFSNSRSEMNVSTLELGDSALYLCASSVQGVGVNTEAFFGQGTRLTVV.